The clone carrying this TCR beta chain has at least ten counts. TCR beta CDR3 regions were amplified from RNA transcripts. RT-PCR in the first round (using the HTBI primer set) targeted the TCR CDR3. MiXCR, applied by TCRdb to the multiplex PCR reads, yields one record per CDR3 protein. The top ten clones hold 5.5% to 7.5% of a sample with nearly 600,000 distinct CDR3 sequences, around 14% of them seen once. The sample originates from a study of T cells in Graves' hyperthyroidism and ophthalmopathy. Study information: Any treatment followed the collection of peripheral blood at initial diagnosis.

The sequencing sample was made of blood. The receptor's source is a woman aged 25 to 39 with Graves' hyperthyroidism that later progressed to Graves' ophthalmopathy.

CDR3 coding DNA: TGTGCCACCAGGGGGCTAAAAGAGACCCAGTACTTC. It encodes CATRGLKETQYF. The chain employs TRBV24-1 and TRBJ2-5, with a weak D call TRBD1 (5 bases). The CDR3 extends over 12 amino acids. Germline-derived CDR1 and CDR2 are KGHDR and SFDVKD. With 7 bases removed from V and 3 bases from J, the gap between germline ends came to 8 bases.